Listed below are T cell receptor beta chains from one sample, sequenced in a study of sequential checkpoint blockade in melanoma. TCRdb's copy holds only in-frame clones and misses some; the assay was immunoSEQ multiplex PCR. Of over 25,000 clones listed, approximately 75% are singletons. Sequenced material: CD8+ T cells sorted from blood (inferred from file names), taken from a patient given nivolumab and ipilimumab in sequence. All receptors come from a human donor with melanoma. The CDR3 runs from the conserved cysteine through the conserved F or W.

V gene	J gene	CDR3 protein
TRBV7-9	TRBJ2-2	CASSAGPGELFF
TRBV29-1	TRBJ2-7	CSVGLSGHGRVQYF
TRBV30	TRBJ1-1	CAWSGGPEAFF
TRBV5-4	TRBJ2-1	CASSPTGGSYNEQFF
TRBV7-2	TRBJ2-3	CASSFPTASESTDTQYF
TRBV4-1	TRBJ1-2	CASSQAQGEANYGYTF
TRBV19	TRBJ1-5	CASSKWLTDQPQHF
TRBV30	TRBJ2-7	CAWSDPRQGLNYEQYF
TRBV6-5	TRBJ2-7	CASSYSGLAYEQYF
TRBV29-1	TRBJ1-1	CSVEEQIEAFF
TRBV7-6	TRBJ2-7	CASSFGARDRASYEQYF
TRBV9	TRBJ2-4	CASSVGGGSQNIQYF
TRBV4-1	TRBJ2-7	CASSQDRGYEQYF
TRBV20-1	TRBJ2-1	CSARSYNEQFF
TRBV4-2	TRBJ1-2	CASSYSTGYGYTF
TRBV25-1	TRBJ2-2	CASGKADRENTGELFF
TRBV7-2	TRBJ2-3	CASSFDTSGASTDTQYF
TRBV27	TRBJ2-1	CASSEIAGTYNEQFF
TRBV27	TRBJ1-6	CASSFSRDYSPLHF
TRBV6-1	TRBJ2-6	CASSITGAGANVLTF
TRBV28	TRBJ2-5	CASRASGGLETQYF
TRBV6-5	TRBJ2-5	CASSYSGLGGETQYF
TRBV7-9	TRBJ2-5	CASSSSGSFLETQYF
TRBV5-1	TRBJ2-1	CASSLALAEQFF
TRBV28	TRBJ2-3	CASSFIVGWARGLEGTDTQYF
TRBV6-1	TRBJ2-1	CASQISNGGNEQFF
TRBV9	TRBJ2-7	CASSPGGSGSYEQYF
TRBV5-1	TRBJ2-4	CASSLTGIKLAKNIQYF
TRBV18	TRBJ2-7	CASFPDSSYEQYF
TRBV7-2	TRBJ2-7	CASSLMAGGTYEQYF
TRBV29-1	TRBJ2-5	CSVALFMGGVQTQYF
TRBV7-9	TRBJ2-3	CASSPNPSGGADTQYF
TRBV5-4	TRBJ2-7	CASSLAGLAAYEQYF
TRBV25-1	TRBJ2-3	CASGGSGGNTDTQYF
TRBV21-1	TRBJ2-1	CASSNGGASYNEQFF
TRBV18	TRBJ1-5	CASSPPLGGPQHF
TRBV2	TRBJ2-3	CATRGGADTQYF
TRBV5-6	TRBJ2-7	CASSLLEEQYF
TRBV7-8	TRBJ2-1	CASSLYGDEQFF
TRBV27	TRBJ1-2	CASSLTGGDSPYGYTF
TRBV29-1	TRBJ2-2	CSVEDNGELFF
TRBV11-3	TRBJ2-7	CASSRRGVSYEQYF
TRBV6-1	TRBJ2-7	CASSEWEGGSYEQYF
TRBV4-3	TRBJ1-4	CASSRLPGQDHEKLFF
TRBV9	TRBJ1-2	CASSEGPWGVNYGYTF
TRBV11-2	TRBJ1-2	CASSTGGGVRGTYGYTF
TRBV6-5	TRBJ2-1	CASSVNSNNEQFF
TRBV5-1	TRBJ2-3	CASSLLAGGTDTQYF
TRBV7-9	TRBJ2-1	CASSLVGRVGNEQFF
TRBV2	TRBJ2-3	CASKTGGSTDTQYF
TRBV9	TRBJ1-2	CASSANSAPRGYTF
TRBV29-1	TRBJ2-1	CSGTGNLDEQFF